These 22 T cell receptor beta chains originate from one sample sequenced in a study of T cell changes during pregnancy in multiple sclerosis. The data were produced by immunoSEQ multiplex PCR, yet TCRdb's version contains in-frame clones alone and is incomplete. Of about 56,000 clones listed, 92% are singletons. Specimen: CD4+ T cells from peripheral blood mononuclear cells, collected in the second trimester of pregnancy. The receptors here all came from a female donor with multiple sclerosis, enrolled in a pregnancy study.

The chain has TRBV28 and TRBJ2-5, with 11 bases lining up with TRBD1. V shed 7 bases and J 6 bases; nucleotides not matched to a gene: 7. Germline assignment: CDR1 MDHEN and CDR2 SYDVKM. CDR3 size: 14 residues. CDR3 amino acids: CASTPPDRGQTQYF. DNA for the CDR3: TGTGCCAGCACTCCGCCGGACAGGGGGCAGACCCAGTACTTC.

The chain combines TRBV19 with TRBJ2-1; D is unresolved. CDR1 is LNHDA and CDR2 is SQIVND in the germline V gene (reference sequence). The V gene lost 3 bases and the J gene lost 8 bases, with 20 bases spanning the gap. The CDR3 runs to 16 residues. The CDR3 sequence is CASSMTENTDRDEQFF. The CDR3, as DNA: TGTGCCAGTAGTATGACGGAGAACACGGATCGGGATGAGCAGTTCTTC.

This sequence joins TRBV10-3 and TRBJ1-3; 7 bases map to TRBD1. The CDR3 sequence is 15 residues long. With 10 bases clipped from V and 0 bases from J, the junction kept 9 bases outside the gene matches. Looked up from germline, CDR1 is ENHRY and CDR2 is SYGVKD. The CDR3 sequence: CATTDRSFSGNTIYF. The CDR3 DNA is TGTGCCACCACGGACAGGAGCTTCTCTGGAAACACCATATATTTT.

The chain has TRBV11-2 and TRBJ2-7, with D possibly TRBD1 on 6 matching bases. V was clipped by 5 bases and J by 5 bases, with 19 bases between them. CDR3 length equals 15 residues. Per the germline V gene, CDR1 is SGHAT and CDR2 is FQNNGV. CDR3 DNA: TGTGCCAGCAGCCCAATCTCAGGGGCTAGACACGAGCAGTACTTC. Translation gives CASSPISGARHEQYF.

The V and J genes are TRBV7-6 and TRBJ2-5; tentative D call: TRBD2 (5 bases). From germline, CDR1 is SGHVS and CDR2 FNYEAQ. Trimming shortened V by 3 bases and J by 4 bases, and 12 bases separated the two germline ends. The CDR3 runs 14 residues. CDR3 residues: CASSFSRAGETQYF. DNA of the CDR3: TGTGCCAGCAGCTTTTCTAGGGCGGGAGAGACCCAGTACTTC.

On this clone itself: The same CDR3 also results from other DNA sequences found in this sample. The chain has TRBV11-2 and TRBJ1-2; 7 nucleotides align to TRBD1. The J segment lost 5 bases and the V segment lost 3 bases, leaving 6 bases of the junction unmatched. CDR1 and CDR2 (germline): SGHAT, FQNNGV. This CDR3 has 14 amino acids. This chain's CDR3 is CASSLGAGGYGYTF. DNA for the CDR3: TGTGCCAGCAGCTTGGGTGCAGGGGGTTATGGCTACACCTTC.

This clone was detected only a few times. The chain carries TRBV6-6 and TRBJ2-3, with a tentative D call TRBD2 (6 bases). The V gene's germline CDR1 is MNHNY and CDR2 SVGAGI (reference sequence). Trimming left V 2 bases short and J 2 bases short, with 11 bases between. The CDR3 has 15 residues. The CDR3 sequence is CASSYGRGSTDTQYF. The CDR3 DNA reads as TGTGCCAGCAGTTACGGTCGGGGGTCCACAGATACGCAGTATTTT.

This clone was recorded once. The genes are TRBV5-4 and TRBJ1-4, with a tentative D call TRBD1 (6 bases). Deletions cut 0 bases from V and 8 bases from J, with 14 bases between. The germline V gene encodes CDR1 SGHNT and CDR2 YYREEE (reference sequence). The CDR3 extends over 15 amino acids. The CDR3 nucleotides read TGTGCCAGCAGCTTGGGAGGGCAGGGGAACGAAAAACTGTTTTTT. Translating gives CASSLGGQGNEKLFF.

CDR3: CASSPHQRAGNYGYTF. CDR3 nucleotide sequence: TGTGCCAGCAGCCCCCACCAGAGGGCGGGAAACTATGGCTACACCTTC. This chain connects TRBV7-2 to TRBJ1-2; D is ambiguous. Germline lookup yields CDR1 SGHTA and CDR2 FQGNSA. CDR3 length: 16 amino acids. V was shortened by 5 bases and J by 2 bases, with 18 bases between the two germline ends.

The V gene is TRBV5-4, the J gene TRBJ1-5, with a tentative D call TRBD1 (5 bases). Germline values: CDR1 SGHNT, CDR2 YYREEE (reference sequence). The CDR3 length is 14 residues. Trimming took off 1 base at V and 4 bases at J, with 9 bases between the two ends. The CDR3 region is CASSLQGFNQPQHF. The CDR3 DNA reads TGTGCCAGCAGCTTGCAGGGCTTTAATCAGCCCCAGCATTTT.

This rearrangement joins TRBV10-3 to TRBJ1-4, with D possibly being TRBD1 (6 bases). This CDR3 region has 13 residues. With 5 bases removed from V and 7 bases from J, the gap between germline ends came to 11 bases. The germline gives CDR1 ENHRY, CDR2 SYGVKD. DNA for the CDR3: TGTGCCATCAGTACAGGGAGAACTGAAAAACTGTTTTTT. Translating it yields CAISTGRTEKLFF.

The rearrangement links TRBV7-6 to TRBJ1-4, with D possibly matching TRBD1 (5 bases). CDR3 length: 15 amino acids. The germline V gene encodes CDR1 SGHVS and CDR2 FNYEAQ. Trimming pared 5 bases from V and 8 bases from J, leaving 18 bases between. CDR3 nucleotide sequence: TGTGCCAGCAGCCTTAGCGGGGCGCGTGAAGAAAAACTGTTTTTT. As protein: CASSLSGAREEKLFF.

The chain links TRBV5-1 to TRBJ2-3, with a possible D match to TRBD1 (6 bases). Germline-derived CDR1 and CDR2 are SGHRS and YFSETQ. The CDR3 runs to 15 residues. Trimming took 3 bases from V and 6 from J, leaving 17 bases between them. CDR3 region: CASSSVLGAQDTQYF. The CDR3, as DNA: TGCGCCAGCAGCTCCGTTTTGGGGGCGCAGGATACGCAGTATTTT.

The CDR3 DNA reads TGTGCCAGCAGTTCCCTGACAGGGGCATCCTACGAGCAGTACTTC. This codes for CASSSLTGASYEQYF. The chain is built from TRBV28 and TRBJ2-7; 8 bases are a match to TRBD1. Germline CDR1 MDHEN, CDR2 SYDVKM. J was trimmed by 1 base and V by 4 bases; bases with no gene match: 6. The CDR3 sequence is 15 residues long.

The rearrangement joins TRBV13 to TRBJ2-7; 7 nucleotides align to TRBD1. V shed 5 bases and J 0 bases; nucleotides not matched to a gene: 7. From germline, CDR1 is PRHDT and CDR2 FYEKMQ (reference sequence). This CDR3 region has 15 residues. The CDR3 reads CASSRGGGSSYEQYF. The CDR3 DNA sequence: TGTGCCAGCAGCCGAGGGGGCGGAAGCTCCTACGAGCAGTACTTC.

Points on this clone: Compared with germline, one end of the junction differs, possibly owing to a read error. The genes are TRBV5-1 and TRBJ2-5, with a tentative D call TRBD1 (6 bases). The CDR3 spans 14 residues. The V gene's germline CDR1 is SGHRS and CDR2 YFSETQ. The CDR3 DNA sequence: TGCGCCAGCAGCTTACAGGGAAACCAGGAGACCCAGTACTTC. The encoded protein is CASSLQGNQETQYF.

The chain is built from TRBV7-9 and TRBJ1-3; possibly TRBD1 for D (5 bases). Trimming pared 5 bases from V and 2 bases from J, leaving 13 bases between. CDR3 length: 15 residues. The germline CDR1 and CDR2 sequences are SEHNR and FQNEAQ (reference sequence). This CDR3 reads CASSLRGDPGNTIYF. The DNA of the CDR3 is TGTGCCAGCAGCCTTCGGGGGGACCCTGGAAACACCATATATTTT.

In nucleotides, the CDR3 is TGTGCCATCAGTGAACGGGGGGGCCGGGATGAGACCCAGTACTTC. Amino acid sequence: CAISERGGRDETQYF. The rearrangement uses TRBV10-3 and TRBJ2-5, with 8 bases matching TRBD2. J was trimmed by 5 bases and V by 3 bases; bases with no gene match: 8. The CDR3 length is 15 residues. The germline gives CDR1 ENHRY, CDR2 SYGVKD.

The chain recombines TRBV6-1 with TRBJ2-1; TRBD2 is a possible D gene (6 bases). Germline CDR1 and CDR2: MNHNS and SASEGT. The CDR3 runs to 15 residues. V dropped 5 bases and J dropped 0 bases, with 11 bases sitting between them. CDR3 nucleotide sequence: TGTGCCAGCAGTCCGCTAGCGAGCTCCTACAATGAGCAGTTCTTC. As protein: CASSPLASSYNEQFF.

J is TRBJ2-7 and V is TRBV28; D might be TRBD2 (6 bases). Trimming took 10 bases from V and 5 from J, leaving 21 bases between them. The CDR3 runs 14 residues. Germline V gives CDR1 MDHEN, CDR2 SYDVKM. CDR3: CATRTTSYFNEQYF. CDR3 in DNA: TGTGCCACTCGTACGACTAGTTATTTTAACGAGCAGTACTTC.

V is TRBV7-8 and J is TRBJ1-3, with D perhaps matching TRBD1 (5 bases). The CDR3 sequence is 15 residues long. The germline V and J ends were trimmed by 5 bases and 0 bases, with 11 bases remaining between them. From germline, CDR1 is SGHVS and CDR2 FQNEAQ. The CDR3 DNA is TGTGCCAGCAGCATCCAGGGTTCCTCTGGAAACACCATATATTTT. Translated: CASSIQGSSGNTIYF.

This chain joins TRBV5-6 and TRBJ1-2; TRBD1 aligns across 8 bases. This CDR3 has 16 residues. Germline CDR1 SGHDT, CDR2 YYEEEE. Germline trimming cut 5 bases from V and 5 bases from J; bases unmatched to any gene: 14. The CDR3 spells CASSNTPGGAYYGYTF. The CDR3 nucleotides are TGTGCCAGCAGTAATACTCCAGGGGGCGCTTATTATGGCTACACCTTC.